One and the same sample provided the 27 T cell receptor beta chains below, sequenced in a study of blood T cell repertoires in COVID-19. This table comes from immunoSEQ multiplex PCR, and its TCRdb copy is limited to in-frame clones, with some not included. The data show tens of thousands of clones, 88% seen once. The sample taken for sequencing was peripheral blood. All receptors come from a woman aged 80 or over with active COVID-19.

This clone came up once. The chain uses TRBV7-9 and TRBJ2-7; 7 nucleotides align to TRBD2. Germline CDR1 and CDR2: SEHNR and FQNEAQ (reference sequence). After removal of 1 base from V and 4 bases from J, the junction contained 7 bases not matched to a gene. This CDR3 has 15 amino acids. As DNA, the CDR3 is TGTGCCAGCAGCTTAGGGCTTGGGGAGGGATACGAGCAGTACTTC. As protein: CASSLGLGEGYEQYF. Combining the CDR3 with reference TRBV7-9 and TRBJ2-7 gives the whole variable domain DTGVSQNPRHKITKRGQNVTFRCDPISEHNRLYWYRQTLGQGPEFLTYFQNEAQLEKSRLLSDRFSAERPKGSFSTLEIQRTEQGDSAMYLCASSLGLGEGYEQYFGPGTRLTVT.

This rearrangement joins TRBV3-1 (or the pseudogene TRBV3-2) to TRBJ1-6; 7 nucleotides align to TRBD1. In germline, CDR1 is LGHDT, CDR2 YNNKEL (reference sequence). The CDR3 is 18 amino acids. The ends lost 6 bases at V and 0 bases at J; junction bases unmatched: 11. The CDR3 nucleotides read TGTGCCAGCAGTCCCTCACAGGGGCCCAGCTCCTATAATTCACCCCTCCACTTT. It translates to CASSPSQGPSSYNSPLHF.

On this clone itself: The sample has other DNA sequences that encode this CDR3 too. The chain uses TRBV5-4 and TRBJ2-1, with 7 bases that match TRBD2. V was clipped by 3 bases and J by 7 bases; unmatched bases: 1. This CDR3 spans 12 amino acids. The germline V gene has CDR1 SGHNT and CDR2 YYREEE (reference sequence). In DNA form, the CDR3 reads TGTGCCAGCAGCTCTAGCGGAAATGAGCAGTTCTTC. The encoded protein is CASSSSGNEQFF.

The chain employs TRBV5-1 and TRBJ2-5; D perhaps matches TRBD1 (6 bases). The ends were cut back, 7 bases at V and 4 bases at J, with 17 bases in the middle. This CDR3 region has 14 residues. CDR1 is SGHRS, CDR2 YFSETQ, per germline. The CDR3 DNA follows: TGCGCCAGCGCACTACAGGGAGCAGCAGAGACCCAGTACTTC. This translates into CASALQGAAETQYF.

About this clone itself: One junction end disagrees with the germline gene, perhaps due to a read error. This chain uses TRBV3-1 (or the pseudogene TRBV3-2) with TRBJ2-1; D not resolved. CDR1 is LGHDT and CDR2 is YNNKEL in the germline V gene (reference sequence). CDR3 length: 12 amino acids. DNA for the CDR3: TGTGCCAGCAGCCAAGAGCGGAAGATGTCCCTCTTC. Protein sequence: CASSQERKMSLF.

The rearrangement links TRBV6-5 to TRBJ1-1, with 7 nucleotides matching TRBD1. Germline trimming cut 7 bases from V and 6 bases from J; bases unmatched to any gene: 11. This CDR3 has 14 amino acids. Germline CDR1 MNHEY, CDR2 SVGAGI. The CDR3, as DNA: TGTGCCAGCATTAAAATCTCCGGGACAGCTGAAGCTTTCTTT. Encoded protein: CASIKISGTAEAFF.

The chain combines TRBV6-5 with TRBJ2-3; the D gene is possibly TRBD2 (5 bases). Trimming removed 4 bases from V and 1 base from J, with 12 bases in between. The CDR3 covers 15 residues. Per the germline V gene, CDR1 is MNHEY and CDR2 is SVGAGI. CDR3 residues: CASSSTGLGTDTQYF. The DNA for the CDR3 is TGTGCCAGCAGTTCTACGGGGTTGGGCACAGATACGCAGTATTTT.

This clone came up once. This chain links TRBV30 with TRBJ2-5; 11 bases map to TRBD2. CDR3 size: 15 residues. V lost 5 bases, J lost 5 bases, and 10 bases stayed unmatched. Germline V gene sequence: CDR1 GTSNPN, CDR2 SVGIG (reference sequence). This CDR3 is CAWGQTSGIRETQYF. The CDR3 region has the DNA TGTGCCTGGGGGCAGACTAGCGGGATAAGGGAGACCCAGTACTTC.

The chain carries TRBV28 and TRBJ2-1; 8 nucleotides match TRBD2. After removal of 1 base from V and 1 base from J, the junction contained 9 bases not matched to a gene. CDR1 MDHEN and CDR2 SYDVKM come from the germline V gene. The CDR3 covers 18 residues. This CDR3 reads CASSLLGSAGGSYNEQFF. The CDR3, as DNA: TGTGCCAGCAGTTTATTAGGTTCTGCGGGAGGTTCCTACAATGAGCAGTTCTTC.

V gene TRBV19 combines with J gene TRBJ2-3, with D perhaps matching TRBD1 (6 bases). CDR1 is LNHDA and CDR2 is SQIVND in the germline V gene (reference sequence). With 5 bases removed from V and 6 bases from J, the gap between germline ends came to 15 bases. The CDR3 totals 14 residues. The CDR3 sequence: CASSSGTGSDTQYF. In DNA form, the CDR3 reads TGTGCCAGTAGTTCCGGAACAGGGAGTGATACGCAGTATTTT.

The chain links TRBV5-1 to TRBJ2-1; 11 bases agree with TRBD2. Trimming at V came to 3 bases and at J to 2 bases, leaving 7 bases not matched to a gene. Germline values: CDR1 SGHRS, CDR2 YFSETQ. CDR3 length: 17 residues. CDR3 amino acids: CASSYFSGRVPYNEQFF. CDR3 bases: TGCGCCAGCAGCTACTTTAGCGGGAGGGTCCCCTACAATGAGCAGTTCTTC.

The chain uses TRBV6-5 and TRBJ2-1; possibly TRBD1 for D (5 bases). V was clipped by 7 bases and J by 2 bases, with 9 bases between them. The length of the CDR3 is 13 residues. The germline CDR1 and CDR2 sequences are MNHEY and SVGAGI. The CDR3 DNA reads as TGTGCCAGCACAGGGCTAGCCTACAATGAGCAGTTCTTC. It specifies CASTGLAYNEQFF.

CDR3 protein: CASGTLAGGTDTQYF. The CDR3 DNA sequence: TGCGCCAGCGGAACCCTAGCGGGAGGCACAGATACGCAGTATTTT. This chain joins TRBV5-1 and TRBJ2-3; 10 nucleotides match TRBD2. CDR3 size: 15 residues. Germline CDR1 SGHRS, CDR2 YFSETQ. The V segment lost 7 bases and the J segment 1 base; nucleotides outside the gene matches: 6. Filled out from reference TRBV5-1 and TRBJ2-3, the complete variable domain reads KAGVTQTPRYLIKTRGQQVTLSCSPISGHRSVSWYQQTPGQGLQFLFEYFSETQRNKGNFPGRFSGRQFSNSRSEMNVSTLELGDSALYLCASGTLAGGTDTQYFGPGTRLTVL.

This CDR3 reads CASSLEVAGLAGGSYNEQFF. DNA of the CDR3: TGTGCCAGCAGCTTAGAAGTGGCGGGACTAGCGGGAGGATCCTACAATGAGCAGTTCTTC. The rearrangement uses TRBV11-2 and TRBJ2-1, with TRBD2 identical over 15 bases. The germline V gene encodes CDR1 SGHAT and CDR2 FQNNGV. CDR3 length: 20 residues. J was trimmed by 1 base and V by 0 bases; bases with no gene match: 7.

The chain recombines TRBV3-1 (or the pseudogene TRBV3-2) with TRBJ1-2; 10 bases line up with TRBD1. CDR1 and CDR2 (germline): LGHDT, YNNKEL (reference sequence). After removal of 4 bases from V and 4 bases from J, the junction contained 9 bases not matched to a gene. This CDR3 spans 16 amino acids. The CDR3 is CASSPLRTGGPYGYTF. For the CDR3, the DNA is TGTGCCAGCAGCCCCCTTCGGACAGGGGGACCCTATGGCTACACCTTC.

The chain recombines TRBV2 with TRBJ2-3; 8 nucleotides agree with TRBD2. The CDR3 contains 16 residues. Germline CDR1 and CDR2: SNHLY and FYNNEI. V was pared by 6 bases and J by 3 bases, with 11 bases of the junction left unmatched. The CDR3 bases are TGTGCCAGCAGGGACGCCGGACTAGCCAAGACAGATACGCAGTATTTT. Translated, it gives CASRDAGLAKTDTQYF.

This clone was seen more than once but under ten times. The rearrangement uses TRBV2 and TRBJ2-1; 9 bases are a match to TRBD1. Unmatched junction bases numbered 2, after V lost 9 bases and J lost 5 bases. The CDR3 runs 12 residues. Germline V gene lookup returns CDR1 SNHLY and CDR2 FYNNEI. The CDR3 sequence: CASRDRDNEQFF. The CDR3 DNA sequence: TGTGCCAGTAGGGACAGGGACAATGAGCAGTTCTTC.

CDR3 sequence: CASSYQAGGFSYNEQFF. The CDR3 DNA reads TGTGCCAGCAGCTACCAAGCGGGAGGCTTCTCCTACAATGAGCAGTTCTTC. The chain joins TRBV7-2 to TRBJ2-1; TRBD2 matches at 9 bases. The junction had 7 bases not matched to a gene; V was cut back by 4 bases and J by 0 bases. This CDR3 has 17 amino acids. CDR1 is SGHTA and CDR2 is FQGNSA in the germline V gene.

This sequence joins TRBV7-2 and TRBJ2-4; D possibly corresponds to TRBD2 (6 bases). Trimming took 5 bases from V and 3 from J, leaving 11 bases between them. Germline-derived CDR1 and CDR2 are SGHTA and FQGNSA. This CDR3 has 14 residues. The DNA for the CDR3 is TGTGCCAGCAGCCCCGGGGGTAGCAAAAACATTCAGTACTTC. Its translation is CASSPGGSKNIQYF.

The chain has TRBV11-2 and TRBJ2-7, with D possibly TRBD2 on 6 matching bases. The germline V gene encodes CDR1 SGHAT and CDR2 FQNNGV. The CDR3 runs to 13 residues. V was clipped by 2 bases and J by 6 bases, with 11 bases between them. This chain's CDR3 is CASSLNGGREQYF. The CDR3 DNA sequence: TGTGCCAGCAGCTTAAACGGGGGTCGCGAGCAGTACTTC.

V and J are TRBV27 and TRBJ2-5, with D tentatively TRBD1 (6 bases). The CDR3 is 16 amino acids. V lost 0 bases and J 5 bases, leaving 16 bases between the germline ends. CDR1 and CDR2 (germline): MNHEY, SMNVEV (reference sequence). This CDR3 reads CASSLSYRALGETQYF. The CDR3 bases are TGTGCCAGCAGTTTATCATACAGGGCCCTTGGGGAGACCCAGTACTTC.

The rearrangement links TRBV18 to TRBJ1-5; no firm D call. This CDR3 spans 13 amino acids. Trimming shortened V by 2 bases and J by 7 bases, and 9 bases separated the two germline ends. Germline V gene data show CDR1 as KGHSH and CDR2 as LQKENI. CDR3 residues: CASSPEKRQPQHF. DNA of the CDR3: TGTGCCAGCTCACCAGAAAAGAGGCAGCCCCAGCATTTT.

For this clone: The DNA is left out, because the CDR3 cannot be placed on it with certainty; the CDR3 is given as TCRdb lists it. The CDR3 loop is CASSYFGQGAFF. The chain joins TRBV6-2 or TRBV6-3 to TRBJ2-1; the table's D gene call, TRBD1, was not cross checked with the DNA. Per germline, CDR1 MNHEY and CDR2 SVGEGT. The CDR3 is 12 amino acids long, termini counted.

The chain uses TRBV5-1 and TRBJ1-6; D not resolved. This CDR3 is built from 12 residues. With 2 bases removed from V and 8 bases from J, the gap between germline ends came to 5 bases. Germline V gene lookup returns CDR1 SGHRS and CDR2 YFSETQ. CDR3 protein: CASSFGDSPLHF. CDR3 bases: TGCGCCAGCAGCTTCGGAGATTCACCCCTCCACTTT.

The CDR3 DNA follows: TGTGCCAGCAGCTTGGGACTAGCGGGAGACCGAGAGACCCAGTACTTC. This codes for CASSLGLAGDRETQYF. The chain combines TRBV5-4 with TRBJ2-5, with TRBD2 matching over 12 bases. V was clipped by 0 bases and J by 4 bases; unmatched bases: 4. The germline gives CDR1 SGHNT, CDR2 YYREEE (reference sequence). The CDR3 runs 16 residues.

The chain employs TRBV19 and TRBJ2-7; maybe TRBD2 (6 bases). V lost 7 bases, J lost 4 bases, and 14 bases lay in between. The CDR3 extends over 13 amino acids. CDR1 is LNHDA, CDR2 SQIVND, per germline (reference sequence). This chain's CDR3 is CASKSLATYEQYF. The CDR3 DNA follows: TGTGCCAGTAAATCGCTAGCGACTTACGAGCAGTACTTC.

This clone was seen a handful of times. V is TRBV7-6 and J is TRBJ1-5, with no clear D. The CDR3 contains 18 residues. The germline V gene encodes CDR1 SGHVS and CDR2 FNYEAQ. Trimming took 0 bases from V and 3 from J, leaving 18 bases between them. The CDR3 region is CASSLAAGEPNDNQPQHF. The DNA of the CDR3 is TGTGCCAGCAGCTTAGCGGCGGGAGAACCTAACGACAATCAGCCCCAGCATTTT.